This T cell receptor beta chain was observed in a study of T cells in Graves' hyperthyroidism and ophthalmopathy. Overall study: Pretreatment peripheral blood was obtained at initial diagnosis.

Notes on the study in general: Model-based prediction identified ophthalmopathy a median 6.5 months prior to its onset.

On this clonotype itself: What it binds is not known.

Researchers took RNA transcripts and amplified the TCR beta CDR3 regions from them. With the HTBI primer set, the TCR CDR3 went through a first round of RT-PCR. TCRdb reanalysed the multiplex PCR reads using MiXCR and keeps one entry per CDR3 protein. The repertoire has hundreds of thousands of distinct CDR3 sequences, about 15% of them found once; the top ten carry roughly 4.5%. This CDR3 is built from 14 residues. CDR1 is MNHEY, CDR2 SVGAGI, per germline. V was pared by 0 bases and J by 9 bases, with 14 bases between. Ophthalmopathy patients had Clinical Activity Score at least 3, NOSPECS grade at least 4, duration under 3 months. 9 to 10 ml fresh peripheral blood yielded the PBMCs.

The rearrangement uses TRBV6-5 and TRBJ1-1; D call uncertain. The specimen was blood. This receptor was obtained from a woman aged 40-49 years with Graves' ophthalmopathy. The CDR3 here is CASSYSGWETKAFF. CDR3 sequence (DNA): TGTGCCAGCAGTTACTCGGGGTGGGAAACTAAAGCTTTCTTT.